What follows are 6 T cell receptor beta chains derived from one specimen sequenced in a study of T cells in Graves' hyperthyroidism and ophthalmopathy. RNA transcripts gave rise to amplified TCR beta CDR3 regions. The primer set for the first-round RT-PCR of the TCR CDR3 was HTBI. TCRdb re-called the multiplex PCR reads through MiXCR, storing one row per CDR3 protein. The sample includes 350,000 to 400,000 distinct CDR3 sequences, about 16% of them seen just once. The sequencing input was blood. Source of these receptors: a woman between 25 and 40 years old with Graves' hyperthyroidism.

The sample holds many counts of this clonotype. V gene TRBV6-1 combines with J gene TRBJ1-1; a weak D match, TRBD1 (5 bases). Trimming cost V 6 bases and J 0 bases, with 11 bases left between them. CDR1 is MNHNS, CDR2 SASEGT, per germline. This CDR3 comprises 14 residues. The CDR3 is CASSRDGLNTEAFF. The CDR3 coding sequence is TGTGCCAGCAGCCGGGACGGTTTGAACACTGAAGCTTTCTTT.

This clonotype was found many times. The CDR3 nucleotides are TGTGCCATCCGCAAACTAGCGGGAGTAGGCAATGAGCAGTTCTTC. Amino acid sequence: CAIRKLAGVGNEQFF. The chain recombines TRBV7-3 with TRBJ2-1, with TRBD2 matching 11 bases. V shed 10 bases and J 6 bases; nucleotides not matched to a gene: 11. The CDR3 runs to 15 residues. Germline V gene lookup returns CDR1 SGHTA and CDR2 FQGTGA.

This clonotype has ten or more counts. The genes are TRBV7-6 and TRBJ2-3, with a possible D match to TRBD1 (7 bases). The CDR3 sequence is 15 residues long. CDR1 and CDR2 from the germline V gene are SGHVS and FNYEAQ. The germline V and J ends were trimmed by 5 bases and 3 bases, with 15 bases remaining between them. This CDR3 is CASSPQPGGTDTQYF. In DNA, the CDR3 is TGTGCCAGCAGCCCCCAGCCAGGGGGGACAGATACGCAGTATTTT.

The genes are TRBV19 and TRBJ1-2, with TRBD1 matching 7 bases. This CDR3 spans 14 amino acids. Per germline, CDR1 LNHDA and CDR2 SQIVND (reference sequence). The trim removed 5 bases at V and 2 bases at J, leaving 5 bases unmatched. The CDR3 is CASSPGTDNYGYTF. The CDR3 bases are TGTGCCAGTAGTCCTGGGACAGACAACTATGGCTACACCTTC.

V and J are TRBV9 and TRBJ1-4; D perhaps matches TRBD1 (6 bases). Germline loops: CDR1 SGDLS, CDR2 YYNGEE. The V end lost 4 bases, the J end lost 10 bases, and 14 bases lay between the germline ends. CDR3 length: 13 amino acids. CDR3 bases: TGTGCCAGCAGCATTCGGACAGAGGGAAAACTGTTTTTT. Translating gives CASSIRTEGKLFF.

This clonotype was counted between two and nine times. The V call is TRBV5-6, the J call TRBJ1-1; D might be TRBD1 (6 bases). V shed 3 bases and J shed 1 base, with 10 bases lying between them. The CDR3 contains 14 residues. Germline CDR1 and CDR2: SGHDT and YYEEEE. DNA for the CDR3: TGTGCCAGCAGCTACCTGGACAGGAACACTGAAGCTTTCTTT. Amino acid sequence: CASSYLDRNTEAFF. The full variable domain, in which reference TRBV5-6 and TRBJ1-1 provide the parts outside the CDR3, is DAGVTQSPTHLIKTRGQQVTLRCSPKSGHDTVSWYQQALGQGPQFIFQYYEEEERQRGNFPDRFSGHQFPNYSSELNVNALLLGDSALYLCASSYLDRNTEAFFGQGTRLTVV.